The 13 T cell receptor beta chains listed next were all sequenced from one sample in a study of blood T cell repertoires in COVID-19. Some clones are missing from TCRdb's copy, which holds only in-frame ones; the method was immunoSEQ multiplex PCR. In the table there are under 200,000 clones, roughly 86% of which are singletons. Specimen: PBMCs or T cells enriched from blood (not recorded which). These receptors were taken from a woman between 35 and 50 years old in a cohort exposed to, infected with or recovered from COVID-19 (not recorded which).

The DNA for the CDR3 is TGTGCCACCAGTGATCCGTACAATGAGCAGTTCTTC. It codes for CATSDPYNEQFF. This rearrangement joins TRBV24-1 to TRBJ2-1; D uncertain. Germline-derived CDR1 and CDR2 are KGHDR and SFDVKD. Trimming left V 3 bases short and J 4 bases short, with 3 bases between. The CDR3 is made up of 12 amino acids.

This chain links TRBV4-1 with TRBJ1-5; D is ambiguous. This CDR3 spans 15 amino acids. Looked up from germline, CDR1 is MGHRA and CDR2 is YSYEKL. V shed 4 bases and J shed 2 bases, with 12 bases lying between them. In DNA form, the CDR3 reads TGCGCCAGCAGCCGCTCGGGGTTGGGCAATCAGCCCCAGCATTTT. The encoded protein is CASSRSGLGNQPQHF.

The V gene is TRBV12-5, the J gene TRBJ2-1, with 9 bases aligning to TRBD1. V dropped 6 bases and J dropped 5; count of bases not matched to a gene: 8. Germline-derived CDR1 and CDR2 are LGHNT and FRNRAP. This CDR3 has 15 residues. CDR3 coding DNA: TGTGCTAGTGGGGGGAAACAGGGGGCGAACAATGAGCAGTTCTTC. Translated: CASGGKQGANNEQFF.

The chain employs TRBV19 and TRBJ1-1, with a tentative D call TRBD1 (5 bases). V lost 5 bases and J lost 0, with 13 bases in between. This CDR3 has 15 residues. CDR1 LNHDA and CDR2 SQIVND come from the germline V gene (reference sequence). For the CDR3, the DNA is TGTGCCAGTAGTGCCTCCGGGGGTTTGAACACTGAAGCTTTCTTT. Protein product: CASSASGGLNTEAFF.

The V gene is TRBV3-1 (or the pseudogene TRBV3-2), the J gene TRBJ2-7, with 7 nucleotides matching TRBD1. The CDR3 consists of 17 residues. The junction had 12 bases not matched to a gene; V was cut back by 1 base and J by 3 bases. CDR1 and CDR2 (germline): LGHDT, YNNKEL (reference sequence). CDR3 region: CASSQGQRDRINYEQYF. Written as DNA, the CDR3 is TGTGCCAGCAGCCAAGGCCAACGGGACAGAATTAACTACGAGCAGTACTTC.

The chain carries TRBV7-2 and TRBJ2-5, with a possible D match to TRBD2 (5 bases). Per the germline V gene, CDR1 is SGHTA and CDR2 is FQGNSA. The germline V and J ends were trimmed by 1 base and 4 bases, with 13 bases remaining between them. The CDR3 covers 15 residues. The CDR3 DNA is TGTGCCAGCAGCTTAGTCGGGGATTCGGGAGAGACCCAGTACTTC. It translates to CASSLVGDSGETQYF.

The chain links TRBV19 to TRBJ2-7; TRBD2 matches 7 bases. This CDR3 comprises 14 residues. V lost 5 bases, J lost 3 bases, and 7 bases stayed unmatched. Germline V gene lookup returns CDR1 LNHDA and CDR2 SQIVND (reference sequence). The CDR3 nucleotides read TGTGCCAGTAGTCCAGGGAGGGTTGTCTACGAGCAGTACTTC. It codes for CASSPGRVVYEQYF.

CDR3 sequence: CASRLTGSSGNTIYF. Written as DNA, the CDR3 is TGCGCCAGCAGGCTCACAGGGTCTAGTGGAAACACCATATATTTT. This rearrangement joins TRBV5-1 to TRBJ1-3, with D possibly being TRBD1 (6 bases). The V gene's germline CDR1 is SGHRS and CDR2 YFSETQ. This CDR3 has 15 amino acids. V gave up 5 bases and J gave up 3 bases, with 15 bases separating them.

This clone was counted between two and nine times. This sequence joins TRBV6-6 and TRBJ2-2; the match to TRBD2 covers 8 bases. There are 16 residues in the CDR3. Germline trimming cut 5 bases from V and 6 bases from J; bases unmatched to any gene: 11. Germline V lookup: CDR1 MNHNY, CDR2 SVGAGI (reference sequence). CDR3 amino acids: CASSTGLGGGPGELFF. The DNA for the CDR3 is TGTGCCAGCAGTACGGGACTAGGGGGAGGGCCCGGGGAGCTGTTTTTT.

This rearrangement joins TRBV28 to TRBJ1-1; weak D call: TRBD1 (5 bases). This CDR3 comprises 14 residues. With 4 bases removed from V and 4 bases from J, the gap between germline ends came to 13 bases. Germline-derived CDR1 and CDR2 are MDHEN and SYDVKM. CDR3 protein: CASSSGWGSTEAFF. Written as DNA, the CDR3 is TGTGCCAGCAGTTCAGGGTGGGGAAGCACTGAAGCTTTCTTT. Using reference TRBV28 and TRBJ1-1 for the parts outside the CDR3, the full variable domain is DVKVTQSSRYLVKRTGEKVFLECVQDMDHENMFWYRQDPGLGLRLIYFSYDVKMKEKGDIPEGYSVSREKKERFSLILESASTNQTSMYLCASSSGWGSTEAFFGQGTRLTVV.

The chain combines TRBV13 with TRBJ2-5; 10 bases are shared with TRBD1. The V gene's germline CDR1 is PRHDT and CDR2 FYEKMQ (reference sequence). Losses at the gene ends were 5 bases for V and 5 bases for J; bases not matched to a gene: 5. This CDR3 has 14 amino acids. In nucleotides, the CDR3 is TGTGCCAGCAGCCCGACAGGGGGCCTCGAGACCCAGTACTTC. As protein: CASSPTGGLETQYF.

This clone was seen once. The CDR3: CASSREGQGLPLYGYTF. The CDR3 DNA sequence: TGTGCCAGCAGCAGAGAGGGACAGGGGCTCCCTCTCTATGGCTACACCTTC. The chain employs TRBV11-2 and TRBJ1-2; 10 nucleotides align to TRBD1. CDR3 length: 17 amino acids. The germline V gene encodes CDR1 SGHAT and CDR2 FQNNGV. Germline trimming cut 5 bases from V and 4 bases from J; bases unmatched to any gene: 13.

V is TRBV7-9 and J is TRBJ1-1; unclear D gene. Trimming removed 2 bases from V and 0 bases from J, with 4 bases in between. This CDR3 spans 13 amino acids. The V gene's germline CDR1 is SEHNR and CDR2 FQNEAQ (reference sequence). In nucleotides, the CDR3 is TGTGCCAGCAGCTTAAGCATGAACACTGAAGCTTTCTTT. Encoded protein: CASSLSMNTEAFF.